One and the same sample provided the 25 T cell receptor beta chains below, sequenced in a study of blood T cells in healthy people across ages (dated by TCRdb to between 2015 and 2016). The library was prepared using 5' RACE. The sequencing machine was an Illumina HiSeq 2500. The second PCR ran for about 7 to 11 cycles and used a J-beta primer mix along with a sample-barcoded 5' primer. The public reads were reprocessed in TCRdb via fastp at Q25 and MiXCR, keeping in-frame beta chains. CDR3 protein duplicates are merged, each entry listing the most common genes and DNA. Present in this sample are 650,000 to 800,000 distinct CDR3 sequences, 44% of which were seen just once. The ten largest make up nearly 20% of the sample. Sequenced material: blood. These receptors all come from a man in his 60s in good health.

The V gene is TRBV7-9, the J gene TRBJ1-1; a possible D gene is TRBD1 (5 bases). Trimming shortened V by 4 bases and J by 4 bases, and 13 bases separated the two germline ends. CDR1 SEHNR and CDR2 FQNEAQ come from the germline V gene (reference sequence). This CDR3 region has 14 residues. The CDR3 bases are TGTGCCAGCAGCTCAGACCTCAGGGCCACTGAAGCTTTCTTT. This gives the protein CASSSDLRATEAFF.

The chain couples TRBV20-1 to TRBJ1-3, with D unresolved. The CDR3 contains 15 residues. V was trimmed by 6 bases and J by 0 bases, leaving 15 bases between them. CDR1 and CDR2 (germline): DFQATT, SNEGSKA (reference sequence). CDR3 in DNA: TGCAGTGCGCTGATGGGATGGGGCTCTGGAAACACCATATATTTT. Protein sequence: CSALMGWGSGNTIYF.

Turning to this clonotype: One junction end disagrees with the germline gene, perhaps due to a read error. This chain links TRBV18 with TRBJ2-1; D is perhaps TRBD1 (6 bases). CDR1 is KGHSH and CDR2 is LQKENI in the germline V gene. The CDR3 totals 13 residues. The CDR3 spells CASAPSTGSGQFF. CDR3 coding DNA: TGTGCCAGCGCACCATCAACAGGGAGCGGGCAGTTCTTC. The full variable domain, completed using reference TRBV18 and TRBJ2-1, is NAGVMQNPRHLVRRRGQEARLRCSPMKGHSHVYWYRQLPEEGLKFMVYLQKENIIDESGMPKERFSAEFPKEGPSILRIQQVVRGDSAAYFCASAPSTGSGQFFGPGTRLTVL.

This clonotype appeared a few times. The V call is TRBV12-3 or TRBV12-4, the J call TRBJ2-1, with 8 bases identical to TRBD2. J gave up 8 bases and V 5 bases, and 11 bases lay outside the gene matches. CDR3 length: 15 residues. CDR3 coding DNA: TGTGCCAGCAGTGATTCCGGACTAGCAGTCCATGAGCAGTTCTTC. As protein: CASSDSGLAVHEQFF.

This chain uses TRBV6-5 with TRBJ1-5; D is ambiguous. CDR3 size: 15 residues. In germline, CDR1 is MNHEY, CDR2 SVGAGI. V lost 4 bases to trimming and J lost 2 bases, with 12 bases between them. CDR3 residues: CASSSAEKGNQPQHF. Here the CDR3 DNA reads TGTGCCAGCAGTTCGGCCGAAAAGGGCAATCAGCCCCAGCATTTT.

This sequence joins TRBV6-1 and TRBJ2-5, with TRBD2 as a possible D gene (5 bases). CDR3 length equals 15 residues. Germline values: CDR1 MNHNS, CDR2 SASEGT. V lost 2 bases and J lost 2, with 12 bases in between. For the CDR3, the DNA is TGTGCCAGCAGTGAACAGCCGGGAAAACAAGAGACCCAGTACTTC. Its protein product is CASSEQPGKQETQYF.

This chain's CDR3 is CAGTFGTGTDTQYF. The CDR3 nucleotides are TGTGCCGGTACCTTCGGGACAGGTACAGATACGCAGTATTTT. This chain joins TRBV12-3 or TRBV12-4 and TRBJ2-3; 8 bases map to TRBD1. The CDR3 extends over 14 amino acids. Germline trimming cut 11 bases from V and 3 bases from J; bases unmatched to any gene: 10.

CDR3 sequence: CASSQDFRTGGSEQYF. Written as DNA, the CDR3 is TGCGCCAGCAGCCAAGATTTCCGGACAGGGGGCTCCGAGCAGTACTTC. The chain recombines TRBV4-3 with TRBJ2-7, with 11 nucleotides matching TRBD1. This CDR3 is built from 16 residues. The ends lost 0 bases at V and 6 bases at J; junction bases unmatched: 7. Germline V CDR1 and CDR2: LGHNA, YSLEER.

This clonotype showed up just a few times. The chain is built from TRBV24-1 and TRBJ2-1, with 8 bases that match TRBD1. The CDR3 has 16 amino acids. Germline CDR1 and CDR2: KGHDR and SFDVKD. V lost 4 bases and J lost 3; bases outside the gene matches: 7. The CDR3 DNA is TGTGCCACCAGTGACCCCCGGGGGACAGGCTACAATGAGCAGTTCTTC. Translated: CATSDPRGTGYNEQFF.

The count of this clonotype is one. One end of the junction fails to match germline, which may point to a read error. This sequence joins TRBV12-3 or TRBV12-4 and TRBJ2-1; D remains ambiguous. The CDR3 length is 13 residues. As DNA, the CDR3 is TGTGCCGGCAGTCTCGCCTCTTACAATGAGCAGTTCTTC. Translating it yields CAGSLASYNEQFF.

V usage is TRBV6-2 or TRBV6-3 and J usage is TRBJ2-7, with 14 bases matching TRBD2. Germline V lookup: CDR1 MNHEY, CDR2 SVGEGT. This CDR3 comprises 15 residues. Trimming took 6 bases from V and 6 from J; bases not matched to a gene: 7. Written as DNA, the CDR3 is TGTGCCAGCAGAACGACCGGGACTAGCGGGGGCGAGCAGTACTTC. Protein sequence: CASRTTGTSGGEQYF.

This clonotype was recorded once. The chain is built from TRBV4-3 and TRBJ2-2; D call uncertain. The CDR3 is made up of 14 amino acids. V dropped 8 bases and J dropped 2 bases, with 12 bases sitting between them. Germline loops: CDR1 LGHNA, CDR2 YSLEER. CDR3 amino acids: CASQEVGNTGELFF. DNA for the CDR3: TGCGCCAGCCAAGAGGTCGGTAACACCGGGGAGCTGTTTTTT.

This clonotype was detected only a few times. The chain is built from TRBV21-1 and TRBJ2-5; TRBD1, the D gene given by the table, was not confirmed from the DNA. TRBV21-1 is described as a pseudogene. The CDR3 length is 22 residues. The CDR3 here is CASSSERDREGESQPSSETQYF. The CDR3 nucleotides are TGTGCCAGCAGCAGTGAGAGGGACAGGGAGGGAGAATCGCAGCCCTCCAGTGAGACCCAGTACTTC.

This chain links TRBV5-4 with TRBJ1-2; the D is unclear. The germline V gene encodes CDR1 SGHNT and CDR2 YYREEE (reference sequence). V lost 3 bases and J lost 3, with 9 bases in between. The CDR3 covers 13 residues. The CDR3 loop reads CASSSHGHYGYTF. The DNA for the CDR3 is TGTGCCAGCAGCTCCCACGGGCACTATGGCTACACCTTC.

The chain employs TRBV6-5 and TRBJ1-1; D might be TRBD1 (6 bases). CDR1 is MNHEY, CDR2 SVGAGI, per germline. CDR3 length: 13 residues. The V and J ends lost 5 bases and 10 bases respectively, with 17 bases between them. Written as DNA, the CDR3 is TGTGCCAGCAGTCCGAGACAGGTCTTGGGAGCTTTCTTT. Translated, it gives CASSPRQVLGAFF.

The table lists this clonotype with a few counts. The chain is built from TRBV12-3 or TRBV12-4 and TRBJ2-4; TRBD1 matches at 7 bases. CDR3 size: 14 residues. V lost 6 bases, J lost 9 bases, and 11 bases stayed unmatched. CDR3 residues: CASRAGTEVGIQYF. In DNA, the CDR3 is TGTGCCAGCAGAGCCGGGACAGAGGTGGGCATTCAGTACTTC.

In DNA, the CDR3 is TGCAGCGTGGGGGGGATGGGGGATGCGATCGAGCAGTACTTC. Translated, it gives CSVGGMGDAIEQYF. The chain combines TRBV29-1 with TRBJ2-7, with 7 bases identical to TRBD2. The V and J ends lost 6 bases and 6 bases, in that order; junction bases with no gene match: 14. CDR1 and CDR2 from the germline V gene are SQVTM and ANQGSEA. There are 14 residues in the CDR3.

This clonotype was seen only a few times. The chain couples TRBV20-1 to TRBJ2-7; maybe TRBD2 (5 bases). CDR3 size: 14 residues. Germline loops: CDR1 DFQATT, CDR2 SNEGSKA (reference sequence). Trimming shortened V by 5 bases and J by 0 bases, and 14 bases separated the two germline ends. The CDR3 region is CSARGPGNSYEQYF. The CDR3 DNA sequence: TGCAGTGCTCGCGGGCCCGGGAACTCCTACGAGCAGTACTTC.

V and J are TRBV12-3 or TRBV12-4 and TRBJ2-2; D unresolved. V lost 4 bases, J lost 6 bases, and 15 bases lay in between. The CDR3 runs 15 residues. Here the CDR3 reads CASSSGGSFPGELFF. The CDR3 bases are TGTGCCAGCAGTTCCGGCGGTTCATTTCCCGGGGAGCTGTTTTTT.

The rearrangement joins TRBV6-2 or TRBV6-3 to TRBJ1-5; TRBD1 is a possible D gene (5 bases). The CDR3 has 16 amino acids. From germline, CDR1 is MNHEY and CDR2 SVGEGT. V lost 5 bases and J lost 3, with 17 bases in between. Here the CDR3 reads CASSGAIRGANQPQHF. The CDR3 DNA follows: TGTGCCAGCAGTGGCGCGATTAGAGGGGCCAATCAGCCCCAGCATTTT.

The chain combines TRBV5-1 with TRBJ1-2; D is perhaps TRBD1 (5 bases). Trimming took 0 bases from V and 2 from J, leaving 14 bases between them. This CDR3 is built from 16 residues. Germline V gives CDR1 SGHRS, CDR2 YFSETQ. The CDR3 DNA follows: TGCGCCAGCAGCTTGGGGACAAGTCAAACCAACTATGGCTACACCTTC. It yields the protein CASSLGTSQTNYGYTF. The whole variable domain, remainder taken from reference TRBV5-1 and TRBJ1-2, is KAGVTQTPRYLIKTRGQQVTLSCSPISGHRSVSWYQQTPGQGLQFLFEYFSETQRNKGNFPGRFSGRQFSNSRSEMNVSTLELGDSALYLCASSLGTSQTNYGYTFGSGTRLTVV.

This clonotype was counted between two and nine times. This chain uses TRBV7-2 with TRBJ2-3; 10 bases are a match to TRBD2. V trimming: 9 bases; J trimming: 4 bases; junction bases outside the gene matches: 10. The CDR3 contains 15 residues. Germline lookup yields CDR1 SGHTA and CDR2 FQGNSA. CDR3 in DNA: TGTGCCAGTTCGATGATAGCGGGGGGTTCAGATACGCAGTATTTT. It encodes CASSMIAGGSDTQYF.

The V call is TRBV7-2, the J call TRBJ2-7, with 7 bases aligning to TRBD1. The trim removed 4 bases at V and 2 bases at J, leaving 8 bases unmatched. The CDR3 extends over 15 amino acids. Per the germline V gene, CDR1 is SGHTA and CDR2 is FQGNSA. The CDR3 loop reads CASSSTPGQPYEQYF. The CDR3 DNA reads as TGTGCCAGCAGCTCCACCCCGGGACAGCCCTACGAGCAGTACTTC.

Turning to this clonotype: An end of the junction does not agree with germline; a read error may underlie this. The chain carries TRBV10-3 and TRBJ1-2, with no clear D. Germline V gene data show CDR1 as ENHRY and CDR2 as SYGVKD. The length of the CDR3 is 13 residues. This CDR3 is CATSESEEYGYTF. In nucleotides, the CDR3 is TGTGCCACCAGTGAGTCCGAGGAATATGGCTACACCTTC.

There are many counts of this clonotype. This may come from a read error, since a much larger clone is one base off. V usage is TRBV20-1 and J usage is TRBJ2-5, with D perhaps matching TRBD1 (5 bases). The germline gives CDR1 DFQATT, CDR2 SNEGSKA (reference sequence). The CDR3 has 13 residues. V was pared by 4 bases and J by 11 bases, with 20 bases between. CDR3 loop: CSATKQVYNEQYF. Here the CDR3 DNA reads TGCAGTGCTACGAAACAGGTATACAATGAGCAGTACTTC.